These 15 T cell receptor beta chains came from one sample sequenced in a study of T cells in Graves' hyperthyroidism and ophthalmopathy. TCR beta CDR3 region amplification was performed from RNA transcripts. Using the HTBI primer set, a first-round RT-PCR was run on the TCR CDR3. A single record per CDR3 protein comes from TCRdb applying MiXCR to the multiplex PCR reads. The data contain some 560,000 distinct CDR3 sequences, around 14% of them singletons. Specimen: blood. All receptors derive from a woman aged 25 to 39 with Graves' hyperthyroidism.

This clonotype was detected many times. The chain recombines TRBV9 with TRBJ1-1; 7 bases fit TRBD1. The junction had 9 bases not matched to a gene; V was cut back by 0 bases and J by 1 base. The length of the CDR3 is 17 residues. CDR1 SGDLS and CDR2 YYNGEE come from the germline V gene. CDR3 DNA: TGTGCCAGCAGCGTAGGGCCGAGGGGGCGAGGGAACACTGAAGCTTTCTTT. Translated: CASSVGPRGRGNTEAFF.

At least ten counts were recorded for this clonotype. The chain is built from TRBV3-1 and TRBJ2-3; D gene unclear. V was trimmed by 0 bases and J by 0 bases, leaving 10 bases between them. Germline-derived CDR1 and CDR2 are LGHDT and YNNKEL (reference sequence). CDR3 length: 16 residues. The CDR3 region is CASSQENRLSTDTQYF. The CDR3 DNA sequence: TGTGCCAGCAGCCAAGAAAACCGGCTTAGCACAGATACGCAGTATTTT.

The chain has TRBV15 and TRBJ2-2; no definite D call. This CDR3 has 16 amino acids. Trimming shortened V by 5 bases and J by 1 base, and 14 bases separated the two germline ends. Germline CDR1 reads LNHNV; CDR2 reads YYDKDF (reference sequence). CDR3 sequence: CATSPQSPQNTGELFF. In nucleotides, the CDR3 is TGTGCCACCAGCCCCCAAAGTCCCCAGAACACCGGGGAGCTGTTTTTT.

The chain employs TRBV10-3 and TRBJ2-7; D is tentatively TRBD1 or TRBD2 (5 bases each). Germline CDR1 reads ENHRY; CDR2 reads SYGVKD. The CDR3 is made up of 13 amino acids. The V end lost 8 bases, the J end lost 0 bases, and 11 bases lay between the germline ends. Here the CDR3 DNA reads TGTGCCATCGCGAGGGACCACTCCTACGAGCAGTACTTC. Residues: CAIARDHSYEQYF.

The sample holds many counts of this clonotype. The V and J genes are TRBV7-2 and TRBJ2-2; 7 bases agree with TRBD1. The germline V gene encodes CDR1 SGHTA and CDR2 FQGNSA. The trim removed 6 bases at V and 0 bases at J, leaving 10 bases unmatched. The CDR3 extends over 17 amino acids. CDR3 DNA: TGTGCCAGCAGGTACCCCGGACAGGCCTCGAACACCGGGGAGCTGTTTTTT. Its translation: CASRYPGQASNTGELFF.

This clonotype has at least ten counts. The chain combines TRBV28 with TRBJ2-7; TRBD1 is a possible D gene (6 bases). The CDR3 runs to 15 residues. V lost 8 bases to trimming and J lost 6 bases, with 23 bases between them. Germline loops: CDR1 MDHEN, CDR2 SYDVKM. In DNA, the CDR3 is TGTGCCAGCTATACGGGACAACAGGTACTCCGCGAGCAGTACTTC. Encoded protein: CASYTGQQVLREQYF.

This clonotype occurred many times. The chain links TRBV12-3 or TRBV12-4 to TRBJ1-2; TRBD1 is a possible D gene (5 bases). Trimming took 6 bases from V and 8 from J, leaving 40 bases between them. This CDR3 comprises 21 residues. This chain's CDR3 is CASSTPPGRRAKRTTGRGYTF. The DNA of the CDR3 is TGTGCCAGCAGCACCCCCCCGGGGCGACGGGCCAAGAGGACAACGGGTAGAGGCTACACCTTC.

This clonotype has ten or more counts. The chain carries TRBV27 and TRBJ2-5; a possible D gene is TRBD1 (6 bases). CDR3 size: 15 residues. V was trimmed by 4 bases and J by 5 bases, leaving 17 bases between them. Germline CDR1 is MNHEY and CDR2 is SMNVEV (reference sequence). The CDR3 loop is CASSSGRGWGETQYF. The CDR3 DNA reads TGTGCCAGCAGTTCCGGCAGGGGATGGGGGGAGACCCAGTACTTC.

This clonotype has at least ten counts. The rearrangement links TRBV29-1 to TRBJ1-1; D not resolved. Germline CDR1 is SQVTM and CDR2 is ANQGSEA. The germline V and J ends were trimmed by 4 bases and 3 bases, with 18 bases remaining between them. The length of the CDR3 is 15 residues. This CDR3 is CSVGGRGRSHTEAFF. DNA for the CDR3: TGCAGCGTTGGCGGCCGTGGCAGGTCCCACACTGAAGCTTTCTTT.

At least ten counts were recorded for this clonotype. This chain uses TRBV28 with TRBJ1-1; no clear D. CDR3 length: 14 residues. Trimming removed 4 bases from V and 0 bases from J, with 9 bases in between. CDR1 is MDHEN, CDR2 SYDVKM, per germline. CDR3 nucleotide sequence: TGTGCCAGCAGTTCTGACACCGTGAACACTGAAGCTTTCTTT. This gives the protein CASSSDTVNTEAFF.

This clonotype was counted many times. This chain connects TRBV20-1 to TRBJ2-5, with TRBD1 as a possible D gene (6 bases). The V end was cut by 0 bases, the J end by 1 base, with 9 bases between. CDR1 DFQATT and CDR2 SNEGSKA come from the germline V gene (reference sequence). The CDR3 is 14 amino acids. The CDR3 spells CSAREDRFQETQYF. The CDR3 DNA reads as TGCAGTGCTAGAGAAGACAGGTTCCAAGAGACCCAGTACTTC.

As to this clonotype: At one end the junction does not follow the germline gene, possibly because of a read error. Here the CDR3 reads CASQLLGRRDSPLHF. The DNA of the CDR3 is TGTGCCAGCCAGCTTTTGGGACGTAGGGATTCACCCCTCCACTTT. The rearrangement joins TRBV5-1 to TRBJ1-6; possibly TRBD1 for D (5 bases). The germline V gene has CDR1 SGHRS and CDR2 YFSETQ. The CDR3 sequence is 15 residues long.

J is TRBJ2-7 and V is TRBV11-2; possibly TRBD1 or TRBD2 for D (7 bases each). Germline values: CDR1 SGHAT, CDR2 FQNNGV. V was shortened by 5 bases and J by 2 bases, with 13 bases between the two germline ends. The CDR3 is 14 residues long. The DNA of the CDR3 is TGTGCCAGCAGCCCAGGGGGGGGGCCCTACGAGCAGTACTTC. Protein sequence: CASSPGGGPYEQYF. Using reference TRBV11-2 and TRBJ2-7 for the parts outside the CDR3, the full variable domain is EAGVAQSPRYKIIEKRQSVAFWCNPISGHATLYWYQQILGQGPKLLIQFQNNGVVDDSQLPKDRFSAERLKGVDSTLKIQPAKLEDSAVYLCASSPGGGPYEQYFGPGTRLTVT.

This clonotype came up a few times. The chain is built from TRBV27 and TRBJ2-1; possibly TRBD2 for D (5 bases). Germline CDR1 reads MNHEY; CDR2 reads SMNVEV (reference sequence). V dropped 6 bases and J dropped 8 bases, with 14 bases sitting between them. The CDR3 is 13 residues long. The CDR3 nucleotides are TGTGCCAGCAGCCGGGGAAATGTCGATGAGCAGTTCTTC. This codes for CASSRGNVDEQFF.

In this sample, this clonotype turned up many times. The gene calls are TRBV20-1 and TRBJ2-7; possible D gene TRBD2, 6 bases. The CDR3 covers 16 residues. In germline, CDR1 is DFQATT, CDR2 SNEGSKA (reference sequence). Trimming cost V 3 bases and J 3 bases, with 21 bases left between them. The CDR3, as DNA: TGCAGTGCTAGGGGAACGATTGGGACTCGGCTCTACGAGCAGTACTTC. Translated: CSARGTIGTRLYEQYF.